The entry below describes one T cell receptor (beta chain). This sample is drawn from a study of blood T cell repertoires in COVID-19. About the research overall: Acute and convalescent COVID-19 specimens originated in the United States, Italy and Spain. PBMCs, B-cell-depleted T cells, or T cells provided the cDNA or gDNA that made up the material.

Authors' methods: Amplification from reference gene primers served as the basis for estimated nucleated cell counts. Generated by immunoSEQ multiplex PCR, the TCRdb table keeps only in-frame clones and is missing some. V, J and clone size are taken as reported in that table, and D and trimming were inferred from the DNA itself. The repertoire includes 55,000 to 75,000 clones, around 92% of them detected once, and 1.3% to 1.5% sits in the top ten. Germline V gene sequence: CDR1 SGHTS, CDR2 YDEGEE. The CDR3 has 15 residues. V trimming: 4 bases; J trimming: 4 bases; junction bases outside the gene matches: 5.

The genes are TRBV5-8 and TRBJ1-5; the match to TRBD1 covers 10 bases. The TCR comes from a man aged 55-75 years with acute or convalescent COVID-19. Sequenced: peripheral blood. CDR3 in amino acids: CASSPGTGVNQPQHF. In DNA form, the CDR3 reads TGTGCCAGCAGCCCCGGGACAGGGGTGAATCAGCCCCAGCATTTT.